This T cell receptor (beta chain) was recorded in a study of long-term antiretroviral therapy in people with HIV. With 2 bases removed from V and 10 bases from J, the gap between germline ends came to 9 bases. Germline CDR1 SNHLY, CDR2 FYNNEI. The length of the CDR3 is 13 residues. An immunoSEQ assay, version v3.0, was performed at survey level. Sequencing was performed with immunoSEQ multiplex PCR; in TCRdb, only in-frame clones are kept and a portion is missing. This sample has some 29,000 clones, with 93% found just once. The gene calls are TRBV2 and TRBJ1-6; D unclear. The material was unsorted PBMCs, obtained 6.2 years after starting antiretroviral therapy. The sequence came from a man aged 40-49 years with HIV. The CDR3 spells CASSEIVGSPLHF. DNA for the CDR3: TGTGCCAGCAGTGAAATTGTTGGGTCACCCCTCCACTTT.